This T cell receptor beta chain was identified during a study of cytomegalovirus exposure and HLA in healthy donors. Whole-study context: When 300 to 500 donors were genotyped, 81% of them were found to fall in the Caucasian-associated ancestry cluster.

The sample holds one count of this clone. Its antigen is still unknown. Germline lookup yields CDR1 LNHDA and CDR2 SQIVND (reference sequence). The CDR3 extends over 14 amino acids. Trimming cost V 1 base and J 6 bases; bases outside gene matches: 6. Study observations and caveats: In a later analysis, donors in an Asian-associated ancestry cluster reportedly had fewer N-insertions in productive TCRs than the cohort mean.

PCR involved 60 Vbeta and 13 Jbeta primers. Sequenced by immunoSEQ multiplex PCR; TCRdb stores in-frame clones only, minus some. The repertoire includes roughly 98,000 clones, roughly 80% of them detected once, and more than 3% sits in the top ten. The sequenced sample was PBMCs. The gene calls are TRBV19 and TRBJ2-7; 7 nucleotides line up with TRBD2. The receptor's source is a man aged 35-49 years in good health and CMV-seronegative. This CDR3 is CASSIVAGVVEQYF. DNA for the CDR3: TGTGCCAGTAGTATAGTCGCGGGAGTCGTCGAGCAGTACTTC. Combining the CDR3 with reference TRBV19 and TRBJ2-7 gives the whole variable domain DGGITQSPKYLFRKEGQNVTLSCEQNLNHDAMYWYRQDPGQGLRLIYYSQIVNDFQKGDIAEGYSVSREKKESFPLTVTSAQKNPTAFYLCASSIVAGVVEQYFGPGTRLTVT.